This entry is about one T cell receptor (beta chain). Antigen unknown. This specimen belongs to a study of cytomegalovirus exposure and HLA in healthy donors. Study-level findings and limits: The number of N-insertions in an Asian-associated ancestry cluster was reportedly below the roughly 670-donor mean in a later analysis. Most observed TCR sequences were rare, whereas some public TCRs were detected in many donors. In vitro confirmation showed a few CMV-associated chains to be CMV antigen specific.

The study sampled nominally healthy donors, though unrecorded immune exposures were likely. PCR amplification relied on 60 Vbeta primers (plus 13 Jbeta primers). TCRdb's copy holds only in-frame clones and misses some; the assay was immunoSEQ multiplex PCR. This table has approximately 140,000 clones, around 79% appearing once. V lost 1 base to trimming and J lost 5 bases, with 15 bases between them. The germline CDR1 and CDR2 sequences are GTSNPN and SVGIG (reference sequence). This CDR3 spans 14 amino acids. The chain recombines TRBV30 with TRBJ2-7; D remains unclear. Sequenced sample: PBMCs. The sequence derives from a man aged 45-65 years in good health and CMV-seropositive. The CDR3 region is CAWSGGGRLHEQYF. The DNA for the CDR3 is TGTGCCTGGAGTGGTGGCGGAAGGCTGCACGAGCAGTACTTC.